This T cell receptor beta chain emerged from a study of T cells in localized non-small cell lung cancer. Study-level points and caveats: A denser population of T cells in blood accompanied longer overall survival. Tumor showed lower T cell clonality than uninvolved adjacent lung, where it was highest. Detection in adjacent lung was observed for a median around 50 of the top 100 tumor clones. Since sequencing was restricted to only one region of the tumor, intratumor heterogeneity remains a possibility.

The sample holds a few counts of this clone. Its antigen remains unidentified. V lost 4 bases to trimming and J lost 2 bases, with 14 bases between them. Germline loops: CDR1 SGDLS, CDR2 YYNGEE. The CDR3 sequence is 15 residues long. Libraries were prepared by immunoSEQ multiplex PCR; TCRdb keeps only in-frame clonotypes and omits some of them. The table has about 3,000 clones, about 18% seen once. The V gene is TRBV9, the J gene TRBJ2-3; D tentatively reads TRBD1 or TRBD2 (5 bases each). This clonotype was sampled from a woman aged 40-70 years with stage II lung adenocarcinoma. Source: lung tumor tissue, taken before any cancer treatment. CDR3 amino acids: CASSSVGAHTDTQYF. The DNA of the CDR3 is TGTGCCAGCAGCTCAGTCGGGGCCCACACAGATACGCAGTATTTT. The variable domain in full, completed from reference TRBV9 and TRBJ2-3, reads DSGVTQTPKHLITATGQRVTLRCSPRSGDLSVYWYQQSLDQGLQFLIQYYNGEERAKGNILERFSAQQFPDLHSELNLSSLELGDSALYFCASSSVGAHTDTQYFGPGTRLTVL.